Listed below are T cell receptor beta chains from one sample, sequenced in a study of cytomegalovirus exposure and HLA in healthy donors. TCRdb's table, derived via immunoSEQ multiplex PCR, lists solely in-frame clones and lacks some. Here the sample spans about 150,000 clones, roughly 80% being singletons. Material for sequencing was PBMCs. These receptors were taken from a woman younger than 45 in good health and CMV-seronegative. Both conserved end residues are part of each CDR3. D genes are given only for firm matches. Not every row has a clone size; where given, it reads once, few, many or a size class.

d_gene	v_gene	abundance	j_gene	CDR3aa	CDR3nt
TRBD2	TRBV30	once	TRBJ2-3	CAWSLAGGTDTQYF	TGTGCCTGGAGCCTAGCGGGGGGCACAGATACGCAGTATTTT
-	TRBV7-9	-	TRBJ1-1	CASTWNTEAFF	TGTGCCAGCACCTGGAACACTGAAGCTTTCTTT
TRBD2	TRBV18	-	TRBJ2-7	CASAQGRGGYEQYF	TGTGCCAGCGCCCAAGGGCGGGGGGGCTACGAGCAGTACTTC
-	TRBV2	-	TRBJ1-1	CASSDLRSGAFF	TGTGCCAGCAGTGACCTAAGATCAGGAGCTTTCTTT
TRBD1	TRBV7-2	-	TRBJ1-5	CASSPDREGRLPGQPQHF	TGTGCCAGCAGCCCAGACAGGGAAGGGAGGCTTCCGGGTCAGCCCCAGCATTTT
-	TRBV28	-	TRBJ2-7	CASSLRGFPYEQYF	TGTGCCAGCAGTCTGAGGGGGTTTCCCTACGAGCAGTACTTC
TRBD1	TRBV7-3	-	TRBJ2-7	CASSFGTDYEQYF	TGTGCCAGCAGCTTCGGGACAGACTACGAGCAGTACTTC
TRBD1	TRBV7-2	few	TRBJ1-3	CASSPGGSPGNTIYF	TGTGCCAGCAGTCCAGGGGGGTCTCCTGGAAACACCATATATTTT
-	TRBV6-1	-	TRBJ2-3	CATAVTAGRTDTQYF	TGTGCCACCGCAGTGACGGCAGGTCGCACAGATACGCAGTATTTT
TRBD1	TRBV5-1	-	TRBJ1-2	CASSWGQDSAYGYTF	TGCGCCAGCAGCTGGGGACAGGATAGCGCCTATGGCTACACCTTC
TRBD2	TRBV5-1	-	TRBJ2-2	CASSDGGTSGATVGELFF	TGCGCCAGCAGCGATGGCGGGACTAGCGGGGCAACAGTCGGGGAGCTGTTTTTT
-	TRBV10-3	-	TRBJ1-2	CAISTNGIYGYTF	TGTGCCATTTCAACTAACGGGATCTATGGCTACACCTTC